The rows below give T cell receptor beta chains drawn from one sample of a study of T cells in Graves' hyperthyroidism and ophthalmopathy. TCRdb analysed the multiplex PCR reads with MiXCR anew, one entry per CDR3 protein. The data contain around 290,000 distinct CDR3 sequences, more than 15% of them singletons. Source material: blood. These receptors came from an older woman with Graves' ophthalmopathy. CDR3s include the opening cysteine and the closing phenylalanine or tryptophan.

V gene	CDR3 protein
TRBV6-1	CASRTEGQGQITEAFF
TRBV7-2	CASSLLAGEDEQYF
TRBV19	CASSIGSLSYEQYF
TRBV25-1	CASSPLPTGGRYEQYF
TRBV6-1	CASSPYGVAGGWEQYF
TRBV2	CASSVLGGSQETQYF
TRBV10-3	CAIGREYEQFF
TRBV12-3/TRBV12-4	CASSFSGKNTEAFF
TRBV29-1	CSVVDRGGDTQYF
TRBV6-2/TRBV6-3	CASIRGRTASQQYF
TRBV6-6	CASSYPRPGQGIQPQHF
TRBV30	CAWRRDVTETQYF
TRBV4-2	CASSPLGGEDQPQHF
TRBV3-1	CASSQTTVKNIQYF
TRBV28	CASSLWAVTNEKLFF
TRBV2	CASTGTSGTYEQYF
TRBV7-2	CASKRTSGISNEQFF
TRBV12-3/TRBV12-4	CASSLVPQGGYTF
TRBV27	CASSPQGFYGYTF
TRBV7-2	CASSLGYASGSHEQFF
TRBV5-1	CASSPDGRNTEAFF
TRBV5-1	CASSLVAGGYQETQYF
TRBV6-1	CASSQTGSGRWPYEQYF
TRBV20-1	CSARDAGTANTGELFF
TRBV6-2/TRBV6-3	CASSYGQSSSNQPQHF
TRBV12-3/TRBV12-4	CASSPFRQGRAFF
TRBV12-5	CASGSPEDRDEGQPQHF
TRBV18	CASSPNRPGSNTEAFF
TRBV19	CASRKSSGTLSYEQYF
TRBV28	CASRSSGETQYF
TRBV7-3	CASSPAGGGTDTQYF
TRBV28	CASSYSREGLNEQLF
TRBV7-2	CASSFTGTQPQHF
TRBV4-2	CASSQEGLTSYEQYF
TRBV27	CASSLSPSGFEQFF
TRBV12-3/TRBV12-4	CASSPRTSGAIFTQYF
TRBV2	CASTFETGTAFF
TRBV12-3/TRBV12-4	CASSRPAGGQFNEQFF
TRBV7-2	CASSFGVGTGYTF
TRBV5-1	CASSLAKDRVGDTQYF
TRBV20-1	CSARDVGETQYF
TRBV20-1	CSARDPGGSYEQYF
TRBV15	CATSRDFGTGTNEQFF
TRBV7-2	CASSIYLCSVEGGVSYEQYF
TRBV5-4	CASSSGSDRETQYF
TRBV6-2/TRBV6-3	CASRKPGSDHNEQFF
TRBV5-4	CASTDGLAGKSPDTQYF
TRBV7-3	CASSAGTGAGELFF
TRBV6-2/TRBV6-3	CASSYSFSEAFF
TRBV19	CASSASGPRETQYF
TRBV6-1	CASTDRVRQPQHF
TRBV2	CASSQAQGGSPLHF
TRBV7-2	CASSLAGQGTEKLFF